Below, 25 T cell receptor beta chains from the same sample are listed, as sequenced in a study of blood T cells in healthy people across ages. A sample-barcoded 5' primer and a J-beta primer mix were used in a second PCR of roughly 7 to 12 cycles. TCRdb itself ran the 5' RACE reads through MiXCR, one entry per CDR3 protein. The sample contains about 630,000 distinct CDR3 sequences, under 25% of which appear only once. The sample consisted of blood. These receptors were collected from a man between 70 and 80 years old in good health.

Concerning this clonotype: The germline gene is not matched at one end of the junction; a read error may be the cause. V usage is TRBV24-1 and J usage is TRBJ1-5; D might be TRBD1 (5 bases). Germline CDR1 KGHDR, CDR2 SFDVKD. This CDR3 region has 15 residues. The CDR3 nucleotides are TGTGCCACCATTCCCACAGGCTCTTGGAGTCAGCACCAGCATTTT. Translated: CATIPTGSWSQHQHF.

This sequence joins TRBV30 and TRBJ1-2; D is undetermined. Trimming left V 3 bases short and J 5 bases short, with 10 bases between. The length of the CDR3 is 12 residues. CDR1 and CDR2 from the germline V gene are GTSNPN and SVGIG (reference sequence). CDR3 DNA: TGTGCCTGGAGCGCCGTCCGTTATGGCTACACCTTC. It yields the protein CAWSAVRYGYTF. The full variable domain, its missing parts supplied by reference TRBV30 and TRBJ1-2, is SQTIHQWPATLVQPVGSPLSLECTVEGTSNPNLYWYRQAAGRGLQLLFYSVGIGQISSEVPQNLSASRPQDRQFILSSKKLLLSDSGFYLCAWSAVRYGYTFGSGTRLTVV.

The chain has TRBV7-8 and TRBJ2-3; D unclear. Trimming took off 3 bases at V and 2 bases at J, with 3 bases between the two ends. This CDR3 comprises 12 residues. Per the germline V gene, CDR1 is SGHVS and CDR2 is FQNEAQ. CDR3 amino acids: CASSLYTDTQYF. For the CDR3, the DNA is TGTGCCAGCAGCTTGTACACAGATACGCAGTATTTT.

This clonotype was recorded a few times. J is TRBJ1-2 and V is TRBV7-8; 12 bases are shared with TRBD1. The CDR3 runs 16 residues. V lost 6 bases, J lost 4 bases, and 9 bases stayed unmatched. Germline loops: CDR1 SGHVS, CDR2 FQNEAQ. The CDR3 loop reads CASRPPGQGAVYGYTF. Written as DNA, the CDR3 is TGTGCCAGCAGGCCTCCGGGACAGGGGGCTGTCTATGGCTACACCTTC.

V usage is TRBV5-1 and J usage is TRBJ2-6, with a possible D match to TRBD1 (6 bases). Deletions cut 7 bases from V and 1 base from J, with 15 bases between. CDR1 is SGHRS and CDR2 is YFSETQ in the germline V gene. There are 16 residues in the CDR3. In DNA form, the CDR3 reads TGCGCCAGCGGCCAACAGGGATCTTCTGGGGCCAACGTCCTGACTTTC. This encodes CASGQQGSSGANVLTF.

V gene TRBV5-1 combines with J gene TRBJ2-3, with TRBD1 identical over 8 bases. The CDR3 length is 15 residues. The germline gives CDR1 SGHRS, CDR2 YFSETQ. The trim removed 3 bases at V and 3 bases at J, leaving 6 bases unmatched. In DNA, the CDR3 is TGCGCCAGCAGCTCCCGGACAGGGCGGACAGATACGCAGTATTTT. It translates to CASSSRTGRTDTQYF.

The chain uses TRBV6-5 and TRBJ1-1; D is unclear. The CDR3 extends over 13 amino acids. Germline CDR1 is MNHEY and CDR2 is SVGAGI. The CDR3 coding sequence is TGTGCTATCCCGGGGTGTATGAACACTGAAGCTTTCTTT. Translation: CAIPGCMNTEAFF.

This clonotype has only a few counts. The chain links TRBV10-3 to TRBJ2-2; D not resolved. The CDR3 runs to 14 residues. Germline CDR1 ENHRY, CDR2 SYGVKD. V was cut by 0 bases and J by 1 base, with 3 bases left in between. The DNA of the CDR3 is TGTGCCATCAGTGAGTCCAGGAACACCGGGGAGCTGTTTTTT. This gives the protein CAISESRNTGELFF.

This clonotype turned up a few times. The CDR3 loop is CSVVTELEQYF. CDR3 bases: TGCAGCGTTGTTACGGAGTTAGAGCAGTACTTC. This sequence joins TRBV29-1 and TRBJ2-5; D gene unclear. Germline V lookup: CDR1 SQVTM, CDR2 ANQGSEA. Trimming stripped 4 bases from V and 11 bases from J, with 14 bases between. The length of the CDR3 is 11 residues. Combining the CDR3 with reference TRBV29-1 and TRBJ2-5 gives the whole variable domain SAVISQKPSRDICQRGTSLTIQCQVDSQVTMMFWYRQQPGQSLTLIATANQGSEATYESGFVIDKFPISRPNLTFSTLTVSNMSPEDSSIYLCSVVTELEQYFGPGTRLLVL.

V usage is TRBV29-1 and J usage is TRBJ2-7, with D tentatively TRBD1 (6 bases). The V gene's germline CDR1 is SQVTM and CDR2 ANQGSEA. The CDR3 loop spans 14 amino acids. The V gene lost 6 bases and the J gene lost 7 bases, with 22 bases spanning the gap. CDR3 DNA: TGCAGCGTCCTCACTCCCGGGACATCGGGGGAGCAGTACTTC. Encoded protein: CSVLTPGTSGEQYF.

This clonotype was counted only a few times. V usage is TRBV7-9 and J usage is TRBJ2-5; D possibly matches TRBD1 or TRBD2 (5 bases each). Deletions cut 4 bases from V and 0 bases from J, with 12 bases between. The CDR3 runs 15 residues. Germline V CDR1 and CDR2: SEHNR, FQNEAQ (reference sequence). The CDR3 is CASSYTTGHQETQYF. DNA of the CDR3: TGTGCCAGCAGCTATACGACGGGGCACCAAGAGACCCAGTACTTC.

Written as DNA, the CDR3 is TGTGCCAGCAGTCCAAGCTCAGACACAGATACGCAGTATTTT. Its translation: CASSPSSDTDTQYF. V gene TRBV7-3 combines with J gene TRBJ2-3, with D hard to call. Germline CDR1 and CDR2: SGHTA and FQGTGA. V lost 6 bases, J lost 2 bases, and 12 bases lay in between. CDR3 length equals 14 residues.

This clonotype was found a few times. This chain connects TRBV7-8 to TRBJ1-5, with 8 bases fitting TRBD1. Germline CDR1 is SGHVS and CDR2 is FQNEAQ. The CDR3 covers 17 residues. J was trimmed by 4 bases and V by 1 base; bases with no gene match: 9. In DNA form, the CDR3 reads TGTGCCAGCAGCTTAGAAATTTGGGACAGGAGTAATCAGCCCCAGCATTTT. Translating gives CASSLEIWDRSNQPQHF.

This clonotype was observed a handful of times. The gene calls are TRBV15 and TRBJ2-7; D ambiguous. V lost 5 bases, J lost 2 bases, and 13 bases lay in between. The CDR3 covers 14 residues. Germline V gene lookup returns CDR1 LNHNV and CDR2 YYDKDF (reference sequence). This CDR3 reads CATSPRDGPYEQYF. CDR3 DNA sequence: TGTGCCACCAGCCCCCGAGACGGCCCCTACGAGCAGTACTTC.

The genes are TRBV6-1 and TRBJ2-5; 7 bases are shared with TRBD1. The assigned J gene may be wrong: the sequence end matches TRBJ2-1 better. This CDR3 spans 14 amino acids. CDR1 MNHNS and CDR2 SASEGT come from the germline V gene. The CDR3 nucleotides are TGTGCCAGCAGTGAACAGGGGGTATACAATGAGCAGTTCTTC. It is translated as CASSEQGVYNEQFF.

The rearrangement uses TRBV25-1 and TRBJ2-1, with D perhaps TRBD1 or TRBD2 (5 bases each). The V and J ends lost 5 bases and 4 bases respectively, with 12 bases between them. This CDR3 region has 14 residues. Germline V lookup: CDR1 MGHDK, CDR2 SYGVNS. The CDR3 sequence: CASSRDGHYNEQFF. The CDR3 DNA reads TGTGCCAGCAGTCGGGACGGACATTACAATGAGCAGTTCTTC.

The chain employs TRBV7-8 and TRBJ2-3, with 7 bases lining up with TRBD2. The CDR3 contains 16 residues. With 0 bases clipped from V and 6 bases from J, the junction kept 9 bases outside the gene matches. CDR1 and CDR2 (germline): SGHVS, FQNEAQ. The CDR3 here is CASSLAPSGNFDTQYF. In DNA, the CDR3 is TGTGCCAGCAGCTTAGCGCCAAGCGGGAATTTTGATACGCAGTATTTT.

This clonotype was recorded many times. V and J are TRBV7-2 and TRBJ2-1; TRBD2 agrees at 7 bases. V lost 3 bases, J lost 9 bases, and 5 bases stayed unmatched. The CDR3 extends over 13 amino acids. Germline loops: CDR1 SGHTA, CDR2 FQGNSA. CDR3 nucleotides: TGTGCCAGCAGCTTTAGCCTAGCGGTTGAGCAGTTCTTC. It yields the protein CASSFSLAVEQFF.

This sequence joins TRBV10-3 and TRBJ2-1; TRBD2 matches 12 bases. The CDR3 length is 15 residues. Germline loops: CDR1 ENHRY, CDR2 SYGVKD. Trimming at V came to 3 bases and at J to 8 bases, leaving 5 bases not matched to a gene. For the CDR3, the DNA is TGTGCCATCAGTGATTTGACTAGCGGGAGTGATGAGCAGTTCTTC. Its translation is CAISDLTSGSDEQFF.

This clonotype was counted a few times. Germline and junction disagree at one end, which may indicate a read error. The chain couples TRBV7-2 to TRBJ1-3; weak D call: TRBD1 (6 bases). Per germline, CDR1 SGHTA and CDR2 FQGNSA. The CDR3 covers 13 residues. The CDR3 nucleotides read TGTGCCAGCAGCCGCGACAGGCTTAACACCGTATATTTT. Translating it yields CASSRDRLNTVYF.

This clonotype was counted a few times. The CDR3 DNA follows: TGCGCCAGCAGCTTGGACATTAGCACAGATACGCAGTATTTT. This encodes CASSLDISTDTQYF. The chain has TRBV5-1 and TRBJ2-3; D is uncertain. Trimming removed 0 bases at V and 0 bases at J, with 5 bases between. Germline CDR1 reads SGHRS; CDR2 reads YFSETQ. CDR3 size: 14 residues.

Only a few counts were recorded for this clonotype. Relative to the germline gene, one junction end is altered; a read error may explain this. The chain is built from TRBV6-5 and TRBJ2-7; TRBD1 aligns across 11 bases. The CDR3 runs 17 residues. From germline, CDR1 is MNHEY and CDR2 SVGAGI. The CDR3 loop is CAGSYTKPGQGAYEQYF. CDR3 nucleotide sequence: TGTGCCGGCAGTTACACCAAGCCGGGACAGGGGGCCTACGAGCAGTACTTC.

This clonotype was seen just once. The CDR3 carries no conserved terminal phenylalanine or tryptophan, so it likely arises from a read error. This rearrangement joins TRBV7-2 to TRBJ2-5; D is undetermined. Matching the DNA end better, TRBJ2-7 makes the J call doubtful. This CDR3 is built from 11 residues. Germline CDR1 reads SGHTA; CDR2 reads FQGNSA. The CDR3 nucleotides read TGTGCCAGCAGCGGAAACTACGAGCAGTACCTC. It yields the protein CASSGNYEQYL.

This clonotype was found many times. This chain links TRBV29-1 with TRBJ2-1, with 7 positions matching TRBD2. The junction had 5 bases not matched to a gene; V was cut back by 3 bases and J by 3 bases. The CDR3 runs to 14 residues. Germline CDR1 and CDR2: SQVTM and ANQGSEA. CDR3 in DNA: TGCAGCGTTGATAGAGCGGGAAGCTACAATGAGCAGTTCTTC. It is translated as CSVDRAGSYNEQFF.

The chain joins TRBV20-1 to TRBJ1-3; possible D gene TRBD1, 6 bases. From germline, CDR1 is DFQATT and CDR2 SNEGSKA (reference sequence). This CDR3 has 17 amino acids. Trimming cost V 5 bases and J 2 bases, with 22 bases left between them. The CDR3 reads CSALSVRGREAGNTIYF. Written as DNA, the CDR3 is TGCAGTGCTCTTTCCGTCCGGGGGCGGGAGGCTGGAAACACCATATATTTT.